The 21 T cell receptor beta chains in this list originate from one sample, sequenced in a study of monozygotic twins with inflammatory bowel disease. Reprocessing the 5' RACE reads, TCRdb reports a single entry for every CDR3 protein and omits DNA. The sample's table shows some 150,000 distinct CDR3 sequences. The source material was blood. The origin of the receptors is a human donor with ulcerative colitis or Crohn's disease, or a healthy co-twin of an affected twin (not recorded which).

The genes are TRBV6-5 and TRBJ2-7; TCRdb designates TRBD1, a call that cannot be tested without DNA. The CDR3 loop spans 15 amino acids. Per the germline V gene, CDR1 is MNHEY and CDR2 is SVGAGI. The CDR3 sequence: CASSYRGGVSPEQYF.

The chain combines TRBV20-1 with TRBJ2-4; as DNA is missing, the TRBD1 call by TCRdb cannot be tested. Germline assignment: CDR1 DFQATT and CDR2 SNEGSKA (reference sequence). The CDR3 totals 14 residues. This CDR3 is CSAGAGQRKNIQYF.

This sequence joins TRBV19 and TRBJ2-1; checking the TCRdb D call of TRBD2 is not possible without DNA. In germline, CDR1 is LNHDA, CDR2 SQIVND (reference sequence). The CDR3 runs 14 residues. This CDR3 reads CASSTAGGYNEQFF. Full variable domain (outside the CDR3, taken from reference TRBV19 and TRBJ2-1): DGGITQSPKYLFRKEGQNVTLSCEQNLNHDAMYWYRQDPGQGLRLIYYSQIVNDFQKGDIAEGYSVSREKKESFPLTVTSAQKNPTAFYLCASSTAGGYNEQFFGPGTRLTVL.

The genes are TRBV11-3 and TRBJ2-2. The length of the CDR3 is 13 residues. In germline, CDR1 is SGHNT, CDR2 YENEEA. The CDR3 protein is CASSVLTHGELFF.

V usage is TRBV6-5 and J usage is TRBJ1-4; the TCRdb D gene call, TRBD1, has no DNA to confirm it. Germline CDR1 and CDR2: MNHEY and SVGAGI. The CDR3 has 18 amino acids. This CDR3 is CASSYFGSGVLASEKLFF.

The chain couples TRBV7-6 to TRBJ2-3; TCRdb returns TRBD2, unconfirmable since there is no DNA. The germline V gene encodes CDR1 SGHVS and CDR2 FNYEAQ. This CDR3 has 18 residues. The CDR3 is CASSSLPPGLAVTDTQYF.

The chain employs TRBV6-2 or TRBV6-3 and TRBJ1-5; TCRdb picks TRBD1, but there is no DNA to check that call. CDR3 length equals 13 residues. Germline CDR1 MNHEY, CDR2 SVGEGT. The CDR3: CASVQGFGQPQHF.

The rearrangement joins TRBV7-2 to TRBJ2-5; the D call of TRBD1 rests on TCRdb alone, since no DNA is present to check it. This CDR3 comprises 16 residues. Germline-derived CDR1 and CDR2 are SGHTA and FQGNSA. CDR3 residues: CASSLVRTAPVGTQYF.

The V gene is TRBV2, the J gene TRBJ1-5; there is no DNA to check the TCRdb D call of TRBD1. CDR1 and CDR2 from the germline V gene are SNHLY and FYNNEI. This CDR3 is 15 amino acids long. The CDR3: CASSGGQSKSQPQHF.

This chain links TRBV9 with TRBJ2-1; TCRdb picks TRBD1, but there is no DNA to check that call. Germline V lookup: CDR1 SGDLS, CDR2 YYNGEE. The CDR3 sequence is 16 residues long. The CDR3 is CASSVGELTAYNEQFF.

The chain has TRBV20-1 and TRBJ2-7; TCRdb names TRBD1, which stays unverified in the absence of DNA. Germline V gene lookup returns CDR1 DFQATT and CDR2 SNEGSKA (reference sequence). This CDR3 comprises 15 residues. The CDR3 region is CSARDFHRVSDEQYF.

The CDR3 sequence is CASSLEPGQGGYGYTF. This rearrangement joins TRBV5-1 to TRBJ1-2; TCRdb names TRBD1, which stays unverified in the absence of DNA. The V gene's germline CDR1 is SGHRS and CDR2 YFSETQ. The CDR3 has 16 amino acids. The full variable domain, in which reference TRBV5-1 and TRBJ1-2 provide the parts outside the CDR3, is KAGVTQTPRYLIKTRGQQVTLSCSPISGHRSVSWYQQTPGQGLQFLFEYFSETQRNKGNFPGRFSGRQFSNSRSEMNVSTLELGDSALYLCASSLEPGQGGYGYTFGSGTRLTVV.

The chain combines TRBV5-5 with TRBJ2-1; absent DNA, TCRdb's TRBD1 call cannot be checked. CDR3 length equals 15 residues. The germline V gene has CDR1 SGHKS and CDR2 YYEKEE (reference sequence). This CDR3 is CASSRRRDTYNEQFF.

This chain uses TRBV6-1 with TRBJ1-2; the TCRdb D gene call, TRBD1, has no DNA to confirm it. CDR3 length: 14 amino acids. The germline V gene has CDR1 MNHNS and CDR2 SASEGT. CDR3 residues: CASSEARQGGGYTF.

This rearrangement joins TRBV4-3 to TRBJ1-2. This CDR3 contains 15 residues. CDR1 LGHNA and CDR2 YSLEER come from the germline V gene. CDR3 loop: CASSQGRGSNYGYTF.

This sequence joins TRBV25-1 and TRBJ2-2. The germline V gene encodes CDR1 MGHDK and CDR2 SYGVNS. The CDR3 extends over 12 amino acids. CDR3 amino acids: CASRDNTGELFF. Using reference TRBV25-1 and TRBJ2-2 for the parts outside the CDR3, the full variable domain is EADIYQTPRYLVIGTGKKITLECSQTMGHDKMYWYQQDPGMELHLIHYSYGVNSTEKGDLSSESTVSRIRTEHFPLTLESARPSHTSQYLCASRDNTGELFFGEGSRLTVL.

The chain links TRBV5-1 to TRBJ1-4. The CDR3 length is 13 residues. Per the germline V gene, CDR1 is SGHRS and CDR2 is YFSETQ. CDR3 in amino acids: CASRRATNEKLFF.

The V gene is TRBV28, the J gene TRBJ2-7; TCRdb designates TRBD2, a call that cannot be tested without DNA. The germline gives CDR1 MDHEN, CDR2 SYDVKM. The CDR3 contains 14 residues. The CDR3 sequence is CASSFGLRGDEQYF. The variable domain in full, completed from reference TRBV28 and TRBJ2-7, reads DVKVTQSSRYLVKRTGEKVFLECVQDMDHENMFWYRQDPGLGLRLIYFSYDVKMKEKGDIPEGYSVSREKKERFSLILESASTNQTSMYLCASSFGLRGDEQYFGPGTRLTVT.

The chain has TRBV19 and TRBJ2-1. CDR3 length equals 14 residues. The germline V gene encodes CDR1 LNHDA and CDR2 SQIVND (reference sequence). CDR3 loop: CASSIDLAYNEQFF.

This chain joins TRBV27 and TRBJ2-3. Germline assignment: CDR1 MNHEY and CDR2 SMNVEV (reference sequence). The length of the CDR3 is 15 residues. The CDR3 region is CASSKQSPSTDTQYF.

The chain couples TRBV20-1 to TRBJ2-1; no DNA is available, so the TRBD2 call from TCRdb remains unchecked. Germline CDR1 is DFQATT and CDR2 is SNEGSKA (reference sequence). The CDR3 covers 14 residues. The CDR3 region is CSAYSGRAGGKQFF.